The rows below give T cell receptor beta chains drawn from one sample of a study of blood T cell repertoires in COVID-19. Here immunoSEQ multiplex PCR was the method, and the copy in TCRdb shows in-frame clones only, minus some. The data contain approximately 97,000 clones, 65% to 85% of them seen just once; the ten biggest clones take up approximately 4.5%. The sequenced sample was peripheral blood. These receptors were taken from a man aged 55 to 70 with acute or convalescent COVID-19. Each CDR3 is given without its conserved first and last residue. Expanded clones are given a class, and other clones once, few, many or no size at all.

len: 11
abundance: -
v_gene: TRBV6-5
CDR3aa: ASSFNSNQPQH

len: 13
abundance: -
v_gene: TRBV5-6
CDR3aa: ASSSGTGVFGEQY

len: 13
abundance: few
v_gene: TRBV5-4
CDR3aa: ASSPATGGGRRYT

len: 13
abundance: -
v_gene: TRBV6-2/TRBV6-3
CDR3aa: ASGYGQLLYQPQH

len: 12
abundance: few
v_gene: TRBV4-2
CDR3aa: ASSQGGSAGIAF

len: 13
abundance: -
v_gene: TRBV6-5
CDR3aa: ASRDTGQSNQPQH

len: 11
abundance: -
v_gene: TRBV6-5
CDR3aa: ASRLPGDYGYT

len: 12
abundance: -
v_gene: TRBV5-1
CDR3aa: ATGSGQGDEKLF

len: 14
abundance: -
v_gene: TRBV7-3
CDR3aa: ASSAHLGEGPGELF

len: 13
abundance: -
v_gene: TRBV7-2
CDR3aa: ASSLGVQGARGYT

len: 16
abundance: -
v_gene: TRBV7-3
CDR3aa: ASSLTAGGRWSYNEQF

len: 14
abundance: -
v_gene: TRBV18
CDR3aa: ASSPPGSEGFQPQH

len: 13
abundance: once
v_gene: TRBV19
CDR3aa: ASSIMGAQTGELF

len: 14
abundance: -
v_gene: TRBV4-1
CDR3aa: ASSQALGGIIETQY

len: 14
abundance: -
v_gene: TRBV7-9
CDR3aa: ASSPWTGGNDTEAF

len: 14
abundance: -
v_gene: TRBV11-3
CDR3aa: ASSLGGHRLTGELF

len: 11
abundance: -
v_gene: TRBV18
CDR3aa: ASSPFVDNEQF